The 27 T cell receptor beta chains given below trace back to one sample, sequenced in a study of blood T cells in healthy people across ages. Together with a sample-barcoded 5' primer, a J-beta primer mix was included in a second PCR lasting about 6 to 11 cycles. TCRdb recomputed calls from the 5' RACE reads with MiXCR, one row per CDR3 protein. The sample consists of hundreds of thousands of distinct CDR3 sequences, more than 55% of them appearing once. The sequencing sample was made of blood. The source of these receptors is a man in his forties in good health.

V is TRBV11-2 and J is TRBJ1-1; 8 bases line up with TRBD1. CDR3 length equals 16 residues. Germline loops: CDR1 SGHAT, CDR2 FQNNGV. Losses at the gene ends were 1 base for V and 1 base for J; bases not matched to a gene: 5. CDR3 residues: CASSLAGQAKNTEAFF. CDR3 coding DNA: TGTGCCAGCAGCTTAGCGGGACAGGCCAAGAACACTGAAGCTTTCTTT.

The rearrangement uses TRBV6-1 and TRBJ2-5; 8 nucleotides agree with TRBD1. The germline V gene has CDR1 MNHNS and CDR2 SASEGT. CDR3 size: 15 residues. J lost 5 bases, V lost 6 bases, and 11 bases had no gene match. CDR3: CASSTGQGGIETQYF. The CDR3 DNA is TGTGCCAGCAGCACCGGACAGGGAGGCATTGAGACCCAGTACTTC.

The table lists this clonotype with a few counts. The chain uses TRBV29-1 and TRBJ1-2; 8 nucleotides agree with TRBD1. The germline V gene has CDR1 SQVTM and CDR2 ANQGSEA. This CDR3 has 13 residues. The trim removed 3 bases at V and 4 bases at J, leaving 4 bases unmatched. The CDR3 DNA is TGCAGCGTTGACGTACAGGGGGGCTATGGCTACACCTTC. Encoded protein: CSVDVQGGYGYTF.

The CDR3 reads CASSYITGELFF. DNA for the CDR3: TGTGCCAGCAGTTACATCACCGGGGAGCTGTTTTTT. The rearrangement uses TRBV6-5 and TRBJ2-2; D is uncertain. Germline V gene data show CDR1 as MNHEY and CDR2 as SVGAGI. The V end was cut by 2 bases, the J end by 4 bases, with 2 bases between. The CDR3 runs to 12 residues.

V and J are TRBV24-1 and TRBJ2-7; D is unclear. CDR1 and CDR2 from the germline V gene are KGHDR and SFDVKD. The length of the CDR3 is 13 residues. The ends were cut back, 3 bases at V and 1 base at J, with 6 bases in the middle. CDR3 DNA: TGTGCCACCAGTGATCCCATTTCCTACGAGCAGTACTTC. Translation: CATSDPISYEQYF.

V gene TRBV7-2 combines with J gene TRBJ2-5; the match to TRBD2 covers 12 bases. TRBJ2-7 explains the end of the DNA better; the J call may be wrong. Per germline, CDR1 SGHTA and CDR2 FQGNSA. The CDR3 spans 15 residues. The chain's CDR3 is CASSNSLAGGYEQYF. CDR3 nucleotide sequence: TGTGCCAGCTCTAATTCACTAGCGGGAGGCTACGAGCAGTACTTC.

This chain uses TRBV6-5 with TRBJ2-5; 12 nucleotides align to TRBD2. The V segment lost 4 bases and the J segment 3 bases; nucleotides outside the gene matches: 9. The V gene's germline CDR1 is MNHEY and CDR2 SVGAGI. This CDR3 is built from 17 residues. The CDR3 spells CASSFSYWTSGEETQYF. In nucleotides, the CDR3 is TGTGCCAGCAGTTTTTCCTACTGGACTAGCGGGGAAGAGACCCAGTACTTC.

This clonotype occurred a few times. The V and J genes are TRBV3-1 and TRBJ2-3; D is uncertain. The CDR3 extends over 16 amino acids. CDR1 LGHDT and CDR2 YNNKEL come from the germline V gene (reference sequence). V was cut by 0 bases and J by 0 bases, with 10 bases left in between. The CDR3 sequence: CASSQDSGLSTDTQYF. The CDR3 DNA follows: TGTGCCAGCAGCCAAGATTCTGGGTTGAGCACAGATACGCAGTATTTT.

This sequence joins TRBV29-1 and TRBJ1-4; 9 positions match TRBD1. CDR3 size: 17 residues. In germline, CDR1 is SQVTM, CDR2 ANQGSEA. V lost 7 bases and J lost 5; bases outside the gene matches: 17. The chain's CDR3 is CSARQPTGGGSNEKLFF. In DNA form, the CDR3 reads TGCAGCGCTCGCCAGCCTACAGGGGGCGGTTCGAATGAAAAACTGTTTTTT. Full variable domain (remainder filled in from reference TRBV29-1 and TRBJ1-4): SAVISQKPSRDICQRGTSLTIQCQVDSQVTMMFWYRQQPGQSLTLIATANQGSEATYESGFVIDKFPISRPNLTFSTLTVSNMSPEDSSIYLCSARQPTGGGSNEKLFFGSGTQLSVL.

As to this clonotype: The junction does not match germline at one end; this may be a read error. The CDR3 reads CAGSSSYAGTEHETQYF. CDR3 nucleotide sequence: TGTGCCGGCAGCTCCTCGTACGCCGGGACAGAGCACGAGACCCAGTACTTC. The chain carries TRBV7-3 and TRBJ2-5; TRBD1 agrees at 7 bases. CDR3 length: 17 residues. The germline V gene has CDR1 SGHTA and CDR2 FQGTGA.

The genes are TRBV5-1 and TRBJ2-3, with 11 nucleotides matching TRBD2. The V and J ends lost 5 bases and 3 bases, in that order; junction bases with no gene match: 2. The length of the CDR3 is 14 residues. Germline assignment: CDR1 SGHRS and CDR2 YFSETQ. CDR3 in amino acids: CASRLAGETDTQYF. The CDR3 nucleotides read TGCGCCAGCAGACTAGCGGGGGAGACAGATACGCAGTATTTT. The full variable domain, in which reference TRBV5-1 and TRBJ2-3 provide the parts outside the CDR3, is KAGVTQTPRYLIKTRGQQVTLSCSPISGHRSVSWYQQTPGQGLQFLFEYFSETQRNKGNFPGRFSGRQFSNSRSEMNVSTLELGDSALYLCASRLAGETDTQYFGPGTRLTVL.

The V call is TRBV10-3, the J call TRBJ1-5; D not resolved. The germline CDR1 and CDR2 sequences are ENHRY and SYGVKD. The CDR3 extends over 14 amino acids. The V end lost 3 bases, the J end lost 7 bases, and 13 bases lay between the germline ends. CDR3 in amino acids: CAISEGQLGQPQHF. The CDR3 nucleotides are TGTGCCATCAGTGAAGGGCAGCTGGGGCAGCCCCAGCATTTT.

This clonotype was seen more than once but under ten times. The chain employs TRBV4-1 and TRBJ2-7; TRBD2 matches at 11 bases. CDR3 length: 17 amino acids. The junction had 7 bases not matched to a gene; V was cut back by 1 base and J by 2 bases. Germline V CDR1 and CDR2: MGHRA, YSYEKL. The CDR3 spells CASSQGAGLAATYEQYF. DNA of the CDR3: TGCGCCAGCAGCCAAGGCGCGGGACTAGCGGCAACCTACGAGCAGTACTTC.

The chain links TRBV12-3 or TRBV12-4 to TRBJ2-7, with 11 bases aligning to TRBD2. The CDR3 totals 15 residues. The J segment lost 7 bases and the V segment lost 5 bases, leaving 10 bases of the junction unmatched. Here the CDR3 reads CASSPLTSGAGEQYF. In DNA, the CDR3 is TGTGCCAGCAGTCCTCTGACTAGCGGGGCGGGTGAGCAGTACTTC.

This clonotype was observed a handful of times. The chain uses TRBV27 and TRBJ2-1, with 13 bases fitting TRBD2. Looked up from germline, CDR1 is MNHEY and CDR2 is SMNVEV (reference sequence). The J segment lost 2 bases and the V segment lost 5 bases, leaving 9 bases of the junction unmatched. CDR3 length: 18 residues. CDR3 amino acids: CASSKLAGGPGAYNEQFF. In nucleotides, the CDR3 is TGTGCCAGCAGTAAACTAGCGGGAGGGCCTGGGGCCTACAATGAGCAGTTCTTC.

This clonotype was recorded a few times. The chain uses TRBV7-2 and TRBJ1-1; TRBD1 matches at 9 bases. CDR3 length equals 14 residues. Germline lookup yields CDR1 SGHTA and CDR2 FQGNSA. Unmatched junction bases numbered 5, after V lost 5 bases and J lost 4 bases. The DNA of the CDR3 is TGTGCCAGCAGCAAGACAGGGGGGAGCACTGAAGCTTTCTTT. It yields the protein CASSKTGGSTEAFF. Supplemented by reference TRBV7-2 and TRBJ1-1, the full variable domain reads GAGVSQSPSNKVTEKGKDVELRCDPISGHTALYWYRQSLGQGLEFLIYFQGNSAPDKSGLPSDRFSAERTGGSVSTLTIQRTQQEDSAVYLCASSKTGGSTEAFFGQGTRLTVV.

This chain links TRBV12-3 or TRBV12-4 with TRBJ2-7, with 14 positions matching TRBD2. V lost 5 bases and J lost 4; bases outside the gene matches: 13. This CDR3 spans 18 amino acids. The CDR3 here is CASSPMSGTSGSWYEQYF. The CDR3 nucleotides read TGTGCCAGCAGTCCGATGTCCGGGACTAGCGGGAGTTGGTACGAGCAGTACTTC.

In DNA form, the CDR3 reads TGTGCCAGCAGTTTAGTCGGCCAGGGAAATTCACCCCTCCACTTT. Residues: CASSLVGQGNSPLHF. V is TRBV28 and J is TRBJ1-6, with D maybe TRBD1 (5 bases). Germline CDR1 reads MDHEN; CDR2 reads SYDVKM. V lost 2 bases and J 7 bases, leaving 12 bases between the germline ends. The CDR3 runs to 15 residues. The full variable domain, completed using reference TRBV28 and TRBJ1-6, is DVKVTQSSRYLVKRTGEKVFLECVQDMDHENMFWYRQDPGLGLRLIYFSYDVKMKEKGDIPEGYSVSREKKERFSLILESASTNQTSMYLCASSLVGQGNSPLHFGNGTRLTVT.

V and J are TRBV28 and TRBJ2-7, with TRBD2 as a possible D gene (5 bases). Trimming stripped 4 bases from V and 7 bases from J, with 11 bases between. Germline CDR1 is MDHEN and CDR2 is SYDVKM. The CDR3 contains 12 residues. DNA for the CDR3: TGTGCCAGCAGTTATAGGACGGGGGAGCAGTACTTC. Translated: CASSYRTGEQYF.

The CDR3 nucleotides read TGTGCCAGCAACCGGGGGCTCGGCCGAGAGACCCAGTACTTC. Amino acid sequence: CASNRGLGRETQYF. The chain links TRBV7-2 to TRBJ2-5; perhaps D is TRBD1 or TRBD2 (6 bases each). This CDR3 region has 14 residues. Per the germline V gene, CDR1 is SGHTA and CDR2 is FQGNSA. The V end was cut by 7 bases, the J end by 4 bases, with 16 bases between.

DNA for the CDR3: TGTGCCAGCAGTCCCCCGGGAGGGTGGAATCAGCCCCAGCATTTT. It translates to CASSPPGGWNQPQHF. The chain links TRBV12-3 or TRBV12-4 to TRBJ1-5; no definite D call. V was shortened by 5 bases and J by 4 bases, with 15 bases between the two germline ends. CDR3 length: 15 residues.

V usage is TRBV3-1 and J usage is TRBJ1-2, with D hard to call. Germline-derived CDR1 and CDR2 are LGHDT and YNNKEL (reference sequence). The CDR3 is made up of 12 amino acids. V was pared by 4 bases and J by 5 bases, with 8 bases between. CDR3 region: CASSRPEYGYTF. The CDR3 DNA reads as TGTGCCAGCAGCCGCCCCGAATATGGCTACACCTTC.

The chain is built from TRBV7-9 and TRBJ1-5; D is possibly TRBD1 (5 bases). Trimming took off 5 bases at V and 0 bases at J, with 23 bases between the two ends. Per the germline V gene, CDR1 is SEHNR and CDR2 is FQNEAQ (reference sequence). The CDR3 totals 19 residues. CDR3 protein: CASSEGLGQSRNSNQPQHF. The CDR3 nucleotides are TGTGCCAGCAGCGAAGGCCTAGGACAAAGCCGAAATAGCAATCAGCCCCAGCATTTT.

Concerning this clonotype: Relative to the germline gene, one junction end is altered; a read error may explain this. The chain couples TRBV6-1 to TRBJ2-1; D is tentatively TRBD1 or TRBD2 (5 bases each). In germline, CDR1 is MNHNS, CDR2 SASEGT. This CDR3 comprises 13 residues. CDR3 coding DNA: TGCGCCAGCAGCCCCACTAGGGACGGTGAGCAGTTCTTC. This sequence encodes CASSPTRDGEQFF.

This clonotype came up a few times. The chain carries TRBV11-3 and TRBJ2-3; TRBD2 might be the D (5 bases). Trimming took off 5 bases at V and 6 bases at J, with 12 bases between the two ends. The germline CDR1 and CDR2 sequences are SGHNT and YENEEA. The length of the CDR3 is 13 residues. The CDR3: CASSELIADTQYF. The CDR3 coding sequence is TGTGCCAGCAGCGAATTGATAGCGGATACGCAGTATTTT.

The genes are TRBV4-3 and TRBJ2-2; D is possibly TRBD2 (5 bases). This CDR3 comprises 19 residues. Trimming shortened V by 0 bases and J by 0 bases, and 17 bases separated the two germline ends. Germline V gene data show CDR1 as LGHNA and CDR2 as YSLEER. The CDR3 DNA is TGCGCCAGCAGCCAAGAGATTCGGACCGCTAGCTCGAACACCGGGGAGCTGTTTTTT. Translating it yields CASSQEIRTASSNTGELFF.

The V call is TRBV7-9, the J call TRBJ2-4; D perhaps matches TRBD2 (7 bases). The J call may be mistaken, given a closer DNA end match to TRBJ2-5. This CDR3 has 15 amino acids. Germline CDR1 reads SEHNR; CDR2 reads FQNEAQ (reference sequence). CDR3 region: CASSPGEGLVETQYF. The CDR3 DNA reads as TGTGCCAGCAGCCCAGGGGAGGGGCTGGTAGAGACCCAGTACTTC.